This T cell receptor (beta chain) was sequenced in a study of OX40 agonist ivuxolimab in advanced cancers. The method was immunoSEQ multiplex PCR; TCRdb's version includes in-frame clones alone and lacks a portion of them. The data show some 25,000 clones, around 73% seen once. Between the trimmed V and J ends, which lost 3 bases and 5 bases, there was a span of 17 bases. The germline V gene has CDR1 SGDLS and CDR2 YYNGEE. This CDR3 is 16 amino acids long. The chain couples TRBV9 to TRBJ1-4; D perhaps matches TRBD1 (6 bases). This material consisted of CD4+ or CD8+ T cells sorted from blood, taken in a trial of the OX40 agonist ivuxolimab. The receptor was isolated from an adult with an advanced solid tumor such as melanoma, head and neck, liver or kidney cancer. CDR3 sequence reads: CASSAGGRGANEKLFF. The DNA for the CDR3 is TGTGCCAGCAGCGCCGGAGGGAGGGGGGCCAATGAAAAACTGTTTTTT.